This TCR beta chain was found in a study of blood T cell repertoires in COVID-19. Study context: Researchers got acute and convalescent COVID-19 samples from the United States, Italy and Spain. PBMCs, B-cell-depleted T cells, or T cells provided the cDNA or gDNA that made up the material.

CDR3 size: 17 residues. V was cut by 0 bases and J by 4 bases, with 18 bases left in between. The germline gives CDR1 SGHAT, CDR2 FQNNGV. Clones were sequenced by immunoSEQ multiplex PCR, and TCRdb holds only the in-frame ones, with some missing. The sample contains about 400,000 clones, roughly 88% of which appear only once. The study recruited people aged about 18 to 95 years across 24 US areas. Cohort allocation depended upon clinical history that participants reported. V gene TRBV11-2 combines with J gene TRBJ1-1, with a weak D call TRBD1 (6 bases). This TCR derives from a woman aged 40-49 years with acute COVID-19. The sample consisted of PBMCs or T cells enriched from blood (not recorded which). The CDR3 sequence: CASSLDLTGYQSTEAFF. In nucleotides, the CDR3 is TGTGCCAGCAGCTTAGATTTAACAGGGTATCAATCCACTGAAGCTTTCTTT.